These 20 T cell receptor beta chains were all obtained from the same sample, sequenced in a study of blood T cells in healthy people across ages. Using a J-beta primer mix together with a sample-barcoded 5' primer, a second PCR was run for roughly 7 to 12 cycles. Each CDR3 protein gets one entry after TCRdb re-called the 5' RACE reads with MiXCR. The sample consists of about 1.8 million distinct CDR3 sequences, around half of them appearing once. The sequenced sample was blood. These receptors came from a woman aged 40 to 49 in good health.

This chain joins TRBV4-3 and TRBJ1-2, with D possibly TRBD1 on 6 matching bases. V was trimmed by 0 bases and J by 8 bases, leaving 19 bases between them. This CDR3 comprises 16 residues. Germline V lookup: CDR1 LGHNA, CDR2 YSLEER. The CDR3 sequence: CASSQEGLTGSQGYTF. DNA of the CDR3: TGCGCCAGCAGCCAAGAAGGATTAACAGGGAGCCAAGGCTACACCTTC.

This clonotype was counted a few times. The gene calls are TRBV19 and TRBJ1-2; the match to TRBD1 covers 11 bases. This CDR3 has 16 residues. The trim removed 2 bases at V and 6 bases at J, leaving 8 bases unmatched. Germline V gene sequence: CDR1 LNHDA, CDR2 SQIVND (reference sequence). The CDR3 loop reads CASSITPDRGLDGYTF. CDR3 in DNA: TGTGCCAGTAGTATAACCCCGGACAGGGGGCTGGATGGCTACACCTTC.

This clonotype was seen many times. The V call is TRBV7-2, the J call TRBJ2-5; no definite D call. Trimming shortened V by 2 bases and J by 4 bases, and 5 bases separated the two germline ends. There are 12 residues in the CDR3. Germline lookup yields CDR1 SGHTA and CDR2 FQGNSA. The CDR3 DNA reads TGTGCCAGCAGCTTAAAGAGAGAGACCCAGTACTTC. Protein product: CASSLKRETQYF.

This clonotype was observed a few times. The CDR3 is CASSLGPAEQYF. In DNA, the CDR3 is TGTGCCAGCAGCCTCGGACCCGCCGAGCAGTACTTC. The chain has TRBV11-2 and TRBJ2-7; D remains unclear. There are 12 residues in the CDR3. The V gene's germline CDR1 is SGHAT and CDR2 FQNNGV. Trimming stripped 5 bases from V and 6 bases from J, with 11 bases between.

The chain recombines TRBV28 with TRBJ2-7, with D hard to call. Per the germline V gene, CDR1 is MDHEN and CDR2 is SYDVKM. The CDR3 is 15 residues long. Trimming left V 0 bases short and J 3 bases short, with 12 bases between. The CDR3 here is CASSLWSAASYEQYF. CDR3 in DNA: TGTGCCAGCAGTTTATGGTCAGCCGCTAGCTACGAGCAGTACTTC.

This rearrangement joins TRBV12-3 or TRBV12-4 to TRBJ2-1, with 14 bases lining up with TRBD2. V shed 2 bases and J 9 bases; nucleotides not matched to a gene: 15. The CDR3 consists of 19 residues. In DNA form, the CDR3 reads TGTGCCAGCAGTTTAACGGGACTAGCGGGGGTAACTAAGAGGGGTGAGCAGTTCTTC. Protein product: CASSLTGLAGVTKRGEQFF.

The gene calls are TRBV6-5 and TRBJ2-4; perhaps TRBD2 as D (5 bases). Trimming took off 6 bases at V and 1 base at J, with 16 bases between the two ends. From germline, CDR1 is MNHEY and CDR2 SVGAGI. The CDR3 sequence is 16 residues long. The CDR3 nucleotides are TGTGCCAGCAGCCAGCGGACGAGTGGGGCCAAAAACATTCAGTACTTC. Its translation: CASSQRTSGAKNIQYF.

This clonotype was counted a few times. V usage is TRBV4-3 and J usage is TRBJ2-1; no definite D call. The CDR3 length is 13 residues. Trimming took off 2 bases at V and 6 bases at J, with 8 bases between the two ends. The germline V gene encodes CDR1 LGHNA and CDR2 YSLEER. The CDR3 is CASSQLPSNEQFF. The CDR3 nucleotides read TGCGCCAGCAGCCAACTCCCGTCCAATGAGCAGTTCTTC.

This chain connects TRBV24-1 to TRBJ2-7; TRBD1 aligns across 8 bases. Trimming cost V 3 bases and J 2 bases; bases outside gene matches: 11. CDR3 length: 17 amino acids. CDR1 KGHDR and CDR2 SFDVKD come from the germline V gene. The CDR3 DNA is TGTGCCACCAGTGATACAACTGGGACAGGAGAAACCTACGAGCAGTACTTC. It translates to CATSDTTGTGETYEQYF.

This clonotype was seen a handful of times. The J gene is TRBJ2-3, the V gene TRBV24-1; the match to TRBD1 covers 8 bases. V dropped 6 bases and J dropped 3; count of bases not matched to a gene: 16. The CDR3 is 18 amino acids. CDR1 KGHDR and CDR2 SFDVKD come from the germline V gene. CDR3 sequence (DNA): TGTGCCACCAGTCCGGGACAGGCCCTATGGTGGTCTACAGATACGCAGTATTTT. Its translation: CATSPGQALWWSTDTQYF.

This clonotype was counted between two and nine times. With only one base between it and a far larger clone, this is likely a read error. The chain recombines TRBV7-2 with TRBJ2-1; tentatively, D is TRBD2 (7 bases). Germline lookup yields CDR1 SGHTA and CDR2 FQGNSA. V was clipped by 0 bases and J by 13 bases, with 16 bases between them. CDR3 size: 14 residues. The CDR3 sequence: CASSLAGAGETQFF. The CDR3 DNA reads TGTGCCAGCAGCTTAGCGGGGGCGGGAGAGACCCAGTTCTTC. Filled out from reference TRBV7-2 and TRBJ2-1, the complete variable domain reads GAGVSQSPSNKVTEKGKDVELRCDPISGHTALYWYRQSLGQGLEFLIYFQGNSAPDKSGLPSDRFSAERTGGSVSTLTIQRTQQEDSAVYLCASSLAGAGETQFFGPGTRLTVL.

V usage is TRBV12-3 or TRBV12-4 and J usage is TRBJ2-3; TRBD1 is a possible D gene (7 bases). The CDR3 totals 15 residues. The V end lost 8 bases, the J end lost 1 base, and 16 bases lay between the germline ends. CDR3 amino acids: CASSPRGRRTDTQYF. CDR3 nucleotides: TGTGCCAGCTCCCCCAGGGGGAGGCGCACAGATACGCAGTATTTT.

This clonotype came up a few times. This chain connects TRBV6-6 to TRBJ2-7, with D maybe TRBD1 (6 bases). Germline V gene lookup returns CDR1 MNHNY and CDR2 SVGAGI (reference sequence). This CDR3 has 14 amino acids. The V gene lost 0 bases and the J gene lost 6 bases, with 12 bases spanning the gap. The CDR3 reads CASSYSGDKSEQYF. The CDR3 DNA reads TGTGCCAGCAGTTACTCCGGGGACAAATCCGAGCAGTACTTC.

This clonotype was counted only a few times. This chain links TRBV6-5 with TRBJ2-4; no firm D call. V was cut by 0 bases and J by 0 bases, with 9 bases left in between. Germline CDR1 and CDR2: MNHEY and SVGAGI. There are 16 residues in the CDR3. The DNA for the CDR3 is TGTGCCAGCAGTTACTCATTCACTCTAGCCAAAAACATTCAGTACTTC. Protein product: CASSYSFTLAKNIQYF.

The chain employs TRBV3-1 and TRBJ2-6, with D perhaps TRBD1 (6 bases). The V end lost 6 bases, the J end lost 4 bases, and 13 bases lay between the germline ends. From germline, CDR1 is LGHDT and CDR2 YNNKEL (reference sequence). CDR3 length: 15 residues. The CDR3 sequence: CASSRTGHGANVLTF. As DNA, the CDR3 is TGTGCCAGCAGTCGAACAGGGCACGGGGCCAACGTCCTGACTTTC.

The chain links TRBV7-2 to TRBJ1-4; D gene ambiguous. CDR3 length equals 16 residues. The V gene's germline CDR1 is SGHTA and CDR2 FQGNSA. V was clipped by 3 bases and J by 0 bases, with 11 bases between them. For the CDR3, the DNA is TGTGCCAGCAGCTTCACCAGACGGGCAACTAATGAAAAACTGTTTTTT. Translated: CASSFTRRATNEKLFF.

Only a few counts were recorded for this clonotype. J is TRBJ2-3 and V is TRBV7-9; D is undetermined. V was pared by 1 base and J by 1 base, with 9 bases between. The length of the CDR3 is 15 residues. The germline V gene has CDR1 SEHNR and CDR2 FQNEAQ (reference sequence). For the CDR3, the DNA is TGTGCCAGCAGCTTAGTCAGGCCTGGCACAGATACGCAGTATTTT. Amino acids: CASSLVRPGTDTQYF.

This sequence joins TRBV14 and TRBJ2-7; D ambiguous. Matching the DNA end better, TRBJ2-5 makes the J call doubtful. Germline V CDR1 and CDR2: SGHDN, FVKESK. This CDR3 spans 14 amino acids. CDR3 sequence: CASSQVQNPVTQYF. The DNA of the CDR3 is TGTGCCAGCAGCCAAGTTCAAAACCCTGTGACCCAGTACTTC.

In this sample, this clonotype turned up a few times. The chain combines TRBV7-2 with TRBJ2-5, with unresolved D. With the DNA end fitting TRBJ2-7 better, the J assignment may be wrong. The CDR3 has 15 amino acids. Germline V gene data show CDR1 as SGHTA and CDR2 as FQGNSA. The CDR3 DNA follows: TGTGCCAGCAGCTACCACGGAAACCTACCAAACGAGCAGTACTTC. Translation gives CASSYHGNLPNEQYF.

This clonotype was detected a few times. The chain employs TRBV15 and TRBJ2-7, with D tentatively TRBD1 (5 bases). This CDR3 comprises 13 residues. Per germline, CDR1 LNHNV and CDR2 YYDKDF (reference sequence). The V and J ends lost 0 bases and 3 bases respectively, with 6 bases between them. CDR3 loop: CATSRDQGYEQYF. CDR3 DNA: TGTGCCACCAGCAGAGATCAGGGCTACGAGCAGTACTTC.